A selection of T cell receptor beta chains follows, all from one sample in a study of shared clonotypes between healthy human individuals. Libraries were prepared by immunoSEQ multiplex PCR; TCRdb keeps only in-frame clonotypes and omits some of them. The sample carries roughly 2.6 million clones, just over 90% recorded once. Specimen: naive CD4+ T cells sorted from blood. These receptors originate from a young man in good health. The CDR3 runs from the conserved cysteine through the conserved F or W. D genes are given only for firm matches. Some rows have no size entry. The others give once, few or many, or a class for an expanded clone.

clone size | J gene | D gene | V gene | CDR3 length | CDR3 protein | CDR3 DNA
. | TRBJ1-4 | TRBD1 | TRBV7-8 | 15 | CASSLVGQGREKLFF | TGTGCCAGCAGCTTAGTCGGACAGGGTCGAGAAAAACTGTTTTTT
. | TRBJ2-4 | TRBD2 | TRBV19 | 19 | CASSITSGGAGSAKNIQYF | TGTGCCAGTAGTATAACCAGCGGGGGGGCCGGCTCGGCCAAAAACATTCAGTACTTC
once | TRBJ2-7 | . | TRBV6-4 | 14 | CASSLRADPYEQYF | TGTGCCAGCAGCCTTCGGGCAGACCCCTACGAGCAGTACTTC
once | TRBJ2-5 | . | TRBV11-2 | 13 | CASSLGGQETQYF | TGTGCCAGCAGCTTAGGCGGGCAAGAGACCCAGTACTTC
. | TRBJ1-1 | TRBD1 | TRBV29-1 | 12 | CSASQGGTEAFF | TGCAGCGCGTCACAGGGGGGCACTGAAGCTTTCTTT
. | TRBJ2-3 | TRBD1 | TRBV6-4 | 17 | CASSALKTGSGTDTQYF | TGTGCCAGCAGTGCCCTAAAGACAGGGTCGGGCACAGATACGCAGTATTTT
. | TRBJ2-3 | . | TRBV4-3 | 15 | CASSQIGTGTDTQYF | TGCGCCAGCAGCCAAATAGGAACTGGCACAGATACGCAGTATTTT
. | TRBJ2-3 | TRBD2 | TRBV6-1 | 17 | CASSEGLAGSPSYTQYF | TGTGCCAGCAGTGAAGGACTAGCGGGATCTCCCTCATATACGCAGTATTTT
. | TRBJ1-3 | TRBD1 | TRBV5-4 | 13 | CASNGQGGNTIYF | TGTGCCAGCAACGGACAGGGTGGAAACACCATATATTTT
. | TRBJ1-4 | TRBD1 | TRBV10-1 | 13 | CASSGGQGEKLFF | TGCGCCAGCAGTGGAGGACAGGGCGAAAAACTGTTTTTT
. | TRBJ1-5 | . | TRBV28 | 15 | CASSGRGLDNQPQHF | TGTGCCAGCAGTGGCAGGGGACTCGACAATCAGCCCCAGCATTTT
. | TRBJ2-3 | . | TRBV11-2 | 12 | CASSLVTDTQYF | TGTGCCAGCAGCTTAGTCACAGATACGCAGTATTTT
. | TRBJ2-1 | TRBD1 | TRBV18 | 14 | CASSPGTGGSEQFF | TGTGCCAGCTCCCCCGGGACAGGGGGCAGCGAGCAGTTCTTC
. | TRBJ2-3 | TRBD2 | TRBV6-6 | 15 | CASSLLAEFTDTQYF | TGTGCCAGCAGTTTGCTAGCGGAATTCACAGATACGCAGTATTTT
. | TRBJ1-3 | . | TRBV9 | 16 | CASSVGGILSGNTIYF | TGTGCCAGCAGCGTGGGGGGGATCCTCTCTGGAAACACCATATATTTT
. | TRBJ2-3 | . | TRBV7-3 | 14 | CASSLGGGADTQYF | TGTGCCAGCAGCCTAGGAGGGGGGGCAGATACGCAGTATTTT
once | TRBJ1-2 | . | TRBV6-1 | 14 | CASSEGGGPRGYTF | TGTGCCAGCAGTGAAGGGGGGGGGCCTCGTGGCTACACCTTC
. | TRBJ2-3 | . | TRBV7-9 | 16 | CASSLGGSGTTDTQYF | TGTGCCAGCAGCTTAGGGGGTTCAGGGACCACAGATACGCAGTATTTT